This T cell receptor beta chain is drawn from a study of CD8+CD57+ T cells in acquired aplastic anemia. Study details: Yields of DNA that came from sorted CD4+ and CD8+ cells averaged around 3 ug. Whole-study findings and limits: Between patients and controls, approximately 29 CD8+ CDR3 sequences were found in common.

Profiling of TCR beta VDJ combinations and CDR3 sequences used genomic DNA as template. TCRdb itself ran the reads through MiXCR, one entry per CDR3 protein. The data show under 350,000 distinct CDR3 sequences, around three fifths seen once. Patients chosen for sequencing had CD8+CD57+ cells that had expanded, as shown by flow cytometry. Among the patients, all had severe acquired aplastic anemia. No therapy had been given to the patients at the time of blood sampling. This CDR3 contains 15 residues. Between the trimmed V and J ends, which lost 6 bases and 2 bases, there was a span of 13 bases. Germline assignment: CDR1 SNHLY and CDR2 FYNNEI. About this clonotype itself: Its cognate antigen is unknown.

Source material: sorted CD4+, CD8+, or CD8+CD57+ T cells (not recorded which) from PBMCs. The source is a human donor with aplastic anemia. The rearrangement uses TRBV2 and TRBJ2-2; a possible D gene is TRBD2 (6 bases). In nucleotides, the CDR3 is TGTGCCAGCAGAATCCTCGGGAGTAACACCGGGGAGCTGTTTTTT. Translated: CASRILGSNTGELFF.